This TCR beta chain was sequenced for a study of blood T cell repertoires in COVID-19 (TCRdb year 2020). Broadly, across the study: The collaborator samples originated in the United States, Italy and Spain and spanned the acute and convalescent phases of COVID-19. The prospective study material was composed of cDNA or gDNA derived from T cells, B-cell-depleted T cells, or PBMCs. Deeply sampled blood TCRbeta repertoires from subjects exposed to, actively infected with, or recovered from COVID-19 were included in the dataset. The repertoires were released in a freely available public database meant as a resource for research on the immune response to SARS-CoV-2. Samples came from the ongoing ImmuneRACE study (first 160 participants) plus 1,254 subjects from 6 global collaborators. A de-identified subject ID, COVID-19 status, age in years and sex were almost always included in the sample metadata. HLA class I and class II types, where available, came from metadata supplied by the sample provider rather than from assay-based typing. Overall results and qualifications from the work: The amount of clinical and demographic metadata varied by source and participant and was provided uncurated.

About this clone: It lacks a known antigen. It has no much larger one-base neighbor in the sample; base qualities were not kept.

The immunoSEQ Assay, a bias-controlled multiplex PCR, was used to amplify TCRbeta CDR3 regions from genomic DNA. The authors' analysis ran thus. Within the assay, amplification of reference gene primers was used to estimate how many nucleated cells each sample contained. Sequence reads were collapsed and filtered to measure the absolute abundance of every unique TCRbeta CDR3 rearrangement. For each sample, productive Simpson clonality was calculated by taking the square root of Simpson's diversity index across productive rearrangements. TCRdb re-hosts the immuneACCESS table, in-frame sequences only. Its copies lack some clones; in the studies checked, an unresolved V gene accounts for under half of them, and the cause for the rest is not known. Clone size and V and J calls were adopted from that table, with D and trimming inferred from the DNA. The table for this sample lists some 50,000 clones; around 83% of them were counted only once. The ten largest account for approximately 1.4% of the sample.

Each collaborating institution followed its own protocols to collect whole blood in K2EDTA tubes. For TCRbeta analysis, collaborators shipped samples as frozen whole blood, isolated PBMCs, or DNA extracted from either of those sample types. This receptor was taken from a man between 50 and 59 years old with acute or convalescent COVID-19. The sequencing input was peripheral blood.

The CDR3 sequence is CASSQDRWEGTGELFF. The nucleotide sequence is TGCGCCAGCAGCCAAGATAGGTGGGAGGGCACCGGGGAGCTGTTTTTT. Rearrangement joined TRBV4-1 to TRBJ2-2; TRBD2 matches 7 bases in the middle. The germline V gene sets CDR1 to MGHRA and CDR2 to YSYEKL. After removal of 0 bases from V and 4 bases from J, the junction retains 5 bases not matched to a gene. CDR3 length: 16 amino acids, cysteine to phenylalanine. The CDR3 DNA has 48 bases and is translated from base 1.